This T cell receptor (beta chain) was found in a study of beta chain features in type 1 diabetes. Overall study results and limits: In every one of the four CD4+ subsets, TCRB CDR3s were moderately but significantly shorter in Type 1 diabetes patients. It was not settled here whether HLA type affects TCRB rearrangement. A closer apparent resemblance between naive, central memory and Treg TCRB repertoires was seen in patients than in healthy donors.

Researchers reported sorting CD4+ naive, central memory, regulatory and stem cell-like memory cells via CD45RO/CCR7/CD25/CD127/CD95/CD27. The V end lost 1 base, the J end lost 7 bases, and 20 bases lay between the germline ends. Germline CDR1 and CDR2: KGHSH and LQKENI. This CDR3 is 17 amino acids long. Sequenced material consisted of expressed TCRB transcripts (all of the isolated RNA was reverse transcribed). Profiled with immunoSEQ multiplex PCR; TCRdb holds only in-frame clones, not every one. The sample holds around 240,000 clones, over 9.5% seen once. Notes on this clone: Its specificity is unknown.

The V gene is TRBV18, the J gene TRBJ2-1, with D possibly being TRBD1 (5 bases). This receptor was identified in a woman between 18 and 29 years old in good health. The sample consisted of naive CD4+ T cells from blood. For the CDR3, the DNA is TGTGCCAGCTCACCACTTCGGTCCGACAGTAGGGCGAATGAGCAGTTCTTC. This sequence encodes CASSPLRSDSRANEQFF. Complete variable domain (other parts from reference TRBV18 and TRBJ2-1): NAGVMQNPRHLVRRRGQEARLRCSPMKGHSHVYWYRQLPEEGLKFMVYLQKENIIDESGMPKERFSAEFPKEGPSILRIQQVVRGDSAAYFCASSPLRSDSRANEQFFGPGTRLTVL.